This T cell receptor (beta chain) was identified in a study of a mutant IDH1 vaccine in newly diagnosed glioma. Across the study: Antecedent treatment encompassed radiotherapy, temozolomide, or their combination; the majority received both. General observations from the study: Of the patients, 93.3% had vaccine-induced immune responses. Variations in leading peripheral T cell clonotypes appeared to have no connection with pseudoprogression.

Details on this clone: Its antigen is still unknown.

V was pared by 5 bases and J by 3 bases, with 19 bases between. This CDR3 is built from 15 residues. Germline V gene sequence: CDR1 SQVTM, CDR2 ANQGSEA. Described time point: baseline, week 1 (first vaccination visit). The treatment is: pre-vaccination baseline after standard-of-care therapy. Libraries were prepared by immunoSEQ multiplex PCR; TCRdb keeps only in-frame clonotypes and omits some of them. Among tens of thousands of clones, 93% were seen once, and the ten largest hold 1.2%. This sample comprised PBMCs, obtained from a glioma patient treated with radiotherapy, temozolomide or both. The chain uses TRBV29-1 and TRBJ1-1, with a tentative D call TRBD1 (5 bases). The sequence was obtained from a man aged 35-49 years with glioma. This chain's CDR3 is CSVTRGQGRDTEAFF. Written as DNA, the CDR3 is TGCAGCGTTACTCGAGGGCAGGGAAGAGACACTGAAGCTTTCTTT.